These T cell receptor beta chains were read from a single sample in a study of shared clonotypes between healthy human individuals. TCRdb keeps only in-frame clones here, not all; method: immunoSEQ multiplex PCR. Seen here are around 240,000 clones, approximately 70% observed once, and the top ten hold 11%. The source material was memory CD4+ T cells sorted from blood. The receptors come from a man younger than 40 in good health. Each CDR3 is given with its conserved first and last residue. Fields, in order: J gene, clone size, CDR3 length, D gene, V gene, CDR3 protein, CDR3 DNA. A D gene is named only where the DNA matches it firmly. Only some rows state a clone size, as once, few, many or a class for expanded clones.

j_call: TRBJ1-5; clone_size: NA; cdr3_length: 14; d_call: NA; v_call: TRBV6-1; cdr3_aa: CASSELTENQPQHF; cdr3_nt: TGTGCCAGCAGTGAGCTGACAGAGAATCAGCCCCAGCATTTT
j_call: TRBJ2-3; clone_size: NA; cdr3_length: 14; d_call: NA; v_call: TRBV18; cdr3_aa: CASSPPVSTDTQYF; cdr3_nt: TGTGCCAGCTCACCACCGGTTAGCACAGATACGCAGTATTTT
j_call: TRBJ2-5; clone_size: NA; cdr3_length: 15; d_call: TRBD2; v_call: TRBV19; cdr3_aa: CASSTSGRGKETQYF; cdr3_nt: TGTGCCAGTAGTACTAGCGGGAGGGGAAAAGAGACCCAGTACTTC
j_call: TRBJ2-7; clone_size: NA; cdr3_length: 15; d_call: NA; v_call: TRBV19; cdr3_aa: CASSVIPGLNYEQYF; cdr3_nt: TGTGCCAGTAGTGTGATACCGGGACTGAACTACGAGCAGTACTTC
j_call: TRBJ2-3; clone_size: NA; cdr3_length: 14; d_call: NA; v_call: TRBV11-1; cdr3_aa: CASSSVVLADTQYF; cdr3_nt: TGTGCCAGCAGCTCCGTCGTTTTGGCAGATACGCAGTATTTT
j_call: TRBJ2-7; clone_size: NA; cdr3_length: 16; d_call: TRBD2; v_call: TRBV5-4; cdr3_aa: CASSPLRTSLGYEQYF; cdr3_nt: TGTGCCAGCAGCCCCCTCCGGACTAGCCTCGGCTACGAGCAGTACTTC
j_call: TRBJ1-5; clone_size: NA; cdr3_length: 14; d_call: NA; v_call: TRBV7-1; cdr3_aa: CASSPGTGNQPQHF; cdr3_nt: TGTGCCAGCAGCCCAGGGACGGGTAATCAGCCCCAGCATTTT
j_call: TRBJ2-2; clone_size: NA; cdr3_length: 14; d_call: NA; v_call: TRBV7-2; cdr3_aa: CASSTRASGGELFF; cdr3_nt: TGTGCCAGCAGCACCAGAGCAAGCGGCGGGGAGCTGTTTTTT
j_call: TRBJ2-6; clone_size: NA; cdr3_length: 17; d_call: TRBD1; v_call: TRBV5-8; cdr3_aa: CASRRDRAPAGANVLTF; cdr3_nt: TGTGCCAGCAGGCGGGACAGGGCCCCAGCTGGGGCCAACGTCCTGACTTTC
j_call: TRBJ2-4; clone_size: few; cdr3_length: 19; d_call: TRBD2; v_call: TRBV7-6; cdr3_aa: CASSLAPSWREGPQNIQYF; cdr3_nt: TGTGCCAGCAGCTTAGCCCCGTCGTGGAGGGAGGGCCCCCAAAACATTCAGTACTTC
j_call: TRBJ2-2; clone_size: NA; cdr3_length: 14; d_call: NA; v_call: TRBV2; cdr3_aa: CASSQGGGTGELFF; cdr3_nt: TGTGCCAGTAGTCAGGGAGGAGGAACCGGGGAGCTGTTTTTT
j_call: TRBJ1-1; clone_size: NA; cdr3_length: 13; d_call: NA; v_call: TRBV6-1; cdr3_aa: CASTQQPNTEAFF; cdr3_nt: TGTGCCAGCACCCAACAGCCGAACACTGAAGCTTTCTTT
j_call: TRBJ1-2; clone_size: NA; cdr3_length: 14; d_call: TRBD1; v_call: TRBV6-1; cdr3_aa: CASSLRTGQDGYTF; cdr3_nt: TGTGCCAGCAGCCTTAGGACAGGGCAGGATGGCTACACCTTC
j_call: TRBJ2-5; clone_size: NA; cdr3_length: 14; d_call: NA; v_call: TRBV10-3; cdr3_aa: CAISESRSSETQYF; cdr3_nt: TGTGCCATCAGTGAGTCGAGGTCTTCGGAGACCCAGTACTTC
j_call: TRBJ2-7; clone_size: many; cdr3_length: 13; d_call: TRBD2; v_call: TRBV6-5; cdr3_aa: CASLRREPYEQYF; cdr3_nt: TGTGCCAGCCTTCGGCGGGAGCCCTACGAGCAGTACTTC
j_call: TRBJ2-5; clone_size: few; cdr3_length: 13; d_call: NA; v_call: TRBV7-6; cdr3_aa: CASSPMAGETQYF; cdr3_nt: TGTGCCAGCAGCCCAATGGCGGGGGAGACCCAGTACTTC